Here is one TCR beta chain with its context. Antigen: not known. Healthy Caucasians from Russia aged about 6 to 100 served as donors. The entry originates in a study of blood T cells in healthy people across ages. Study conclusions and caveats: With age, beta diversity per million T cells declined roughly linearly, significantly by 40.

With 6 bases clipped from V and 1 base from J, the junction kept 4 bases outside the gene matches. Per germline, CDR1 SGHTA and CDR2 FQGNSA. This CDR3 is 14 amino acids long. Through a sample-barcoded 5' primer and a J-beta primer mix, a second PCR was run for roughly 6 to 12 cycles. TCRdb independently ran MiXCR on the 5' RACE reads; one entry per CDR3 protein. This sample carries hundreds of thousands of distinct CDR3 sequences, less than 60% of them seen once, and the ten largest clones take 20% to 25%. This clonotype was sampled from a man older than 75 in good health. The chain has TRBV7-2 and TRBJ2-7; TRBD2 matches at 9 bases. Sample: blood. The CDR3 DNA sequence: TGTGCCAGCAGTCGACTAGCGGATTCCTACGAGCAGTACTTC. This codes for CASSRLADSYEQYF.